The 20 T cell receptor beta chains given below trace back to one sample, sequenced in a study of identical twins (dated by TCRdb to the mid-2010s). Library creation used 5' RACE. The sequencer was an Illumina HiSeq 2000. TCRdb trimmed the raw reads at Q25, called clones with MiXCR and kept productive beta chains. A single entry per CDR3 protein holds the most common genes and DNA from its merged rows. Here the sample has roughly 220,000 distinct CDR3 sequences; 5.5% to 7.5% occur a single time. About 14% of the sample is held by the ten biggest clonotypes. In addition, the sample was reused for a study of T cells expressing NK-cell markers.

Sequenced input: CD8+ T cells sorted from blood. The receptors were gathered from a woman aged 18-35 years in good health.

The table lists this clonotype with a few counts. The chain recombines TRBV18 with TRBJ2-7, with 7 bases that match TRBD1. The CDR3 contains 14 residues. V dropped 3 bases and J dropped 3; count of bases not matched to a gene: 5. Germline CDR1 reads KGHSH; CDR2 reads LQKENI. The CDR3 DNA follows: TGTGCCAGCTCACCTTCGGACAGGCACTACGAGCAGTACTTC. As protein: CASSPSDRHYEQYF.

V and J are TRBV7-9 and TRBJ1-1; a possible D gene is TRBD1 (5 bases). V was trimmed by 0 bases and J by 7 bases, leaving 9 bases between them. Germline V gene data show CDR1 as SEHNR and CDR2 as FQNEAQ (reference sequence). This CDR3 has 13 amino acids. The CDR3 nucleotides are TGTGCCAGCAGCTTAGCGGGGACGGTTGAAGCTTTCTTT. It translates to CASSLAGTVEAFF.

This clonotype was recorded a few times. V gene TRBV6-5 combines with J gene TRBJ2-3; possible D gene TRBD1, 6 bases. V lost 2 bases and J lost 2, with 11 bases in between. Germline V CDR1 and CDR2: MNHEY, SVGAGI. This CDR3 contains 15 residues. The CDR3 bases are TGTGCCAGCAGTTACGAGAGGACAGCCACAGATACGCAGTATTTT. Translation: CASSYERTATDTQYF.

This clonotype was recorded a few times. The rearrangement links TRBV3-1 to TRBJ2-5; TRBD2 agrees at 13 bases. The CDR3 totals 15 residues. Per germline, CDR1 LGHDT and CDR2 YNNKEL (reference sequence). V trimming: 8 bases; J trimming: 5 bases; junction bases outside the gene matches: 8. In DNA, the CDR3 is TGTGCCAGCTTACTAGCGGGGGGGCTAGAGGAGACCCAGTACTTC. Its translation: CASLLAGGLEETQYF.

This clonotype turned up a few times. V is TRBV5-5 and J is TRBJ2-7, with 9 positions matching TRBD1. Germline V gives CDR1 SGHKS, CDR2 YYEKEE (reference sequence). This CDR3 contains 15 residues. V dropped 5 bases and J dropped 3; count of bases not matched to a gene: 9. CDR3 in amino acids: CASRPTGGHHYEQYF. In nucleotides, the CDR3 is TGTGCCAGCAGGCCTACAGGGGGCCATCACTACGAGCAGTACTTC.

This clonotype was observed a few times. The chain employs TRBV2 and TRBJ2-2; 11 positions agree with TRBD1. Germline trimming cut 6 bases from V and 4 bases from J; bases unmatched to any gene: 4. CDR1 and CDR2 from the germline V gene are SNHLY and FYNNEI. The CDR3 loop spans 15 amino acids. CDR3 in amino acids: CASREDRGLTGELFF. CDR3 DNA sequence: TGTGCCAGCAGGGAGGACAGGGGGCTCACCGGGGAGCTGTTTTTT. The variable domain in full, with the rest retrieved from reference TRBV2 and TRBJ2-2, is EPEVTQTPSHQVTQMGQEVILRCVPISNHLYFYWYRQILGQKVEFLVSFYNNEISEKSEIFDDQFSVERPDGSNFTLKIRSTKLEDSAMYFCASREDRGLTGELFFGEGSRLTVL.

This clonotype was detected ten times or more. In DNA, the CDR3 is TGCAGTGCCGGGGGACCGCCTGGCAATCAGCCCCAGCATTTT. It translates to CSAGGPPGNQPQHF. The chain employs TRBV20-1 and TRBJ1-5, with a weak D call TRBD1 (5 bases). Germline CDR1 is DFQATT and CDR2 is SNEGSKA (reference sequence). This CDR3 is built from 14 residues. Trimming left V 6 bases short and J 2 bases short, with 14 bases between.

Only a few counts were recorded for this clonotype. This chain links TRBV7-9 with TRBJ2-7; D uncertain. The germline V gene encodes CDR1 SEHNR and CDR2 FQNEAQ (reference sequence). V shed 7 bases and J shed 5 bases, with 9 bases lying between them. The CDR3 is 11 residues long. The DNA of the CDR3 is TGTGCCAGCATCGTTCGGGACGAGCAGTACTTC. It specifies CASIVRDEQYF.

The chain carries TRBV4-2 and TRBJ2-1, with 11 bases fitting TRBD2. The CDR3 has 16 amino acids. Per germline, CDR1 LGHNA and CDR2 YNFKEQ. After removal of 0 bases from V and 10 bases from J, the junction contained 8 bases not matched to a gene. CDR3 loop: CASSQDFSGGAIEQFF. Here the CDR3 DNA reads TGTGCCAGCAGCCAAGATTTTAGCGGGGGGGCGATAGAGCAGTTCTTC.

The sample holds many counts of this clonotype. V and J are TRBV7-9 and TRBJ2-2; tentatively, D is TRBD1 (5 bases). In germline, CDR1 is SEHNR, CDR2 FQNEAQ (reference sequence). V lost 10 bases to trimming and J lost 4 bases, with 22 bases between them. There are 16 residues in the CDR3. As DNA, the CDR3 is TGTGCCACCCCCGCCGGTGGCAGGGTAATCACCGGGGAGCTGTTTTTT. Translating it yields CATPAGGRVITGELFF.

This chain links TRBV6-2 or TRBV6-3 with TRBJ2-5, with 14 bases lining up with TRBD2. Trimming cost V 6 bases and J 4 bases; bases outside gene matches: 13. The CDR3 extends over 18 amino acids. Germline CDR1 is MNHEY and CDR2 is SVGEGT. CDR3 nucleotides: TGTGCCAGCAGACACAGAACCGGGACTAGCGGGAGACGAGAGACCCAGTACTTC. It yields the protein CASRHRTGTSGRRETQYF.

This clonotype has just a few counts. The chain employs TRBV7-9 and TRBJ2-7; D might be TRBD1 (5 bases). The CDR3 length is 14 residues. V was pared by 4 bases and J by 5 bases, with 15 bases between. The germline V gene has CDR1 SEHNR and CDR2 FQNEAQ (reference sequence). The CDR3 here is CASSYASGFNEQYF. CDR3 DNA: TGTGCCAGCAGCTATGCGTCAGGGTTCAACGAGCAGTACTTC.

The table lists this clonotype with many counts. The chain recombines TRBV7-9 with TRBJ2-1; D is undetermined. This CDR3 is built from 12 residues. CDR1 and CDR2 from the germline V gene are SEHNR and FQNEAQ (reference sequence). Trimming stripped 1 base from V and 10 bases from J, with 8 bases between. CDR3 coding DNA: TGTGCCAGCAGCTTAGAAGCTGGGGAGCAGTTCTTC. It translates to CASSLEAGEQFF. Variable domain in full (rest from reference TRBV7-9 and TRBJ2-1): DTGVSQNPRHKITKRGQNVTFRCDPISEHNRLYWYRQTLGQGPEFLTYFQNEAQLEKSRLLSDRFSAERPKGSFSTLEIQRTEQGDSAMYLCASSLEAGEQFFGPGTRLTVL.

The sample holds a few counts of this clonotype. This chain links TRBV5-5 with TRBJ2-1, with D possibly being TRBD2 (6 bases). This CDR3 is 14 amino acids long. Germline CDR1 is SGHKS and CDR2 is YYEKEE (reference sequence). The V end was cut by 3 bases, the J end by 9 bases, with 16 bases between. The DNA for the CDR3 is TGTGCCAGCAGCTCCCTCGGGAGCAGAACTGAGCAGTTCTTC. Protein: CASSSLGSRTEQFF.

This clonotype was counted only a few times. The J gene is TRBJ1-6, the V gene TRBV3-1; TRBD1 might be the D (5 bases). This CDR3 spans 15 amino acids. With 0 bases removed from V and 9 bases from J, the gap between germline ends came to 12 bases. Germline V CDR1 and CDR2: LGHDT, YNNKEL (reference sequence). CDR3 in amino acids: CASSQDGRVGSPLHF. The CDR3 DNA follows: TGTGCCAGCAGCCAAGATGGCAGGGTTGGTTCACCCCTCCACTTT.

This clonotype has only a few counts. The V gene is TRBV12-5, the J gene TRBJ2-1, with D perhaps being TRBD1 or TRBD2 (5 bases each). CDR3 size: 18 residues. V was cut by 6 bases and J by 4 bases, with 25 bases left in between. The germline gives CDR1 LGHNT, CDR2 FRNRAP. The DNA of the CDR3 is TGTGCTAGTGGCCAACCCTCAGGGACCGCGATCCCGTACAATGAGCAGTTCTTC. This translates into CASGQPSGTAIPYNEQFF.

The V call is TRBV6-5, the J call TRBJ2-6; TRBD1 or TRBD2 may be the D gene (5 bases each). The germline gives CDR1 MNHEY, CDR2 SVGAGI. The V and J ends lost 1 base and 3 bases respectively, with 10 bases between them. The CDR3 spans 16 residues. The CDR3 is CASSYWPGSGANVLTF. CDR3 nucleotides: TGTGCCAGCAGTTACTGGCCAGGGAGTGGGGCCAACGTCCTGACTTTC.

V and J are TRBV6-2 or TRBV6-3 and TRBJ2-6; TRBD1 is a possible D gene (5 bases). The germline CDR1 and CDR2 sequences are MNHEY and SVGEGT. The CDR3 extends over 18 amino acids. Trimming cost V 6 bases and J 0 bases, with 18 bases left between them. For the CDR3, the DNA is TGTGCCAGCAGCCCAATACGGACACGAGACTCTGGGGCCAACGTCCTGACTTTC. Translated, it gives CASSPIRTRDSGANVLTF.

This clonotype was seen ten or more times. This chain connects TRBV25-1 to TRBJ1-6; the D gene is possibly TRBD1 (5 bases). Per the germline V gene, CDR1 is MGHDK and CDR2 is SYGVNS. Trimming took off 6 bases at V and 6 bases at J, with 9 bases between the two ends. The CDR3 runs 13 residues. The CDR3 DNA reads as TGTGCCAGCAGGGGACGGAGTAATTCACCCCTCCACTTT. This codes for CASRGRSNSPLHF.

The chain uses TRBV7-6 and TRBJ2-7, with a weak D call TRBD2 (7 bases). Germline-derived CDR1 and CDR2 are SGHVS and FNYEAQ. The V end was cut by 0 bases, the J end by 6 bases, with 15 bases between. The CDR3 length is 15 residues. The CDR3 is CASSLAIAGAGEQYF. The CDR3 DNA is TGTGCCAGCAGCTTAGCGATCGCGGGGGCCGGCGAGCAGTACTTC.